The rows below give T cell receptor beta chains drawn from one sample of a study of OX40 agonist ivuxolimab in advanced cancers. TCRdb's table, derived via immunoSEQ multiplex PCR, lists solely in-frame clones and lacks some. Of just over 50,000 clones in the sample, more than 65% were seen once. The sequencing used CD4+ or CD8+ T cells sorted from blood, collected in a trial of the OX40 agonist ivuxolimab. The receptor set was obtained from an adult with an advanced solid tumor such as melanoma, head and neck, liver or kidney cancer. Each CDR3 is given with its conserved first and last residue.

J: TRBJ2-3
V: TRBV2
CDR3: CASSLAAGTSTQYF

J: TRBJ2-2
V: TRBV7-2
CDR3: CASSRQANTGELFF

J: TRBJ1-1
V: TRBV7-6
CDR3: CASSLDGLGTEAFF

J: TRBJ1-5
V: TRBV6-5
CDR3: CASSAEAENQPQHF

J: TRBJ2-7
V: TRBV5-1
CDR3: CASTDGSSYEQYF

J: TRBJ2-3
V: TRBV5-1
CDR3: CASSLLGFADTQYF

J: TRBJ2-7
V: TRBV28
CDR3: CASRQGAREQYF

J: TRBJ1-3
V: TRBV7-9
CDR3: CASSPQGTTSGNTIYF

J: TRBJ2-5
V: TRBV5-1
CDR3: CASSLAAALETQYF

J: TRBJ1-3
V: TRBV13
CDR3: CASSVSRGFGNTIYF

J: TRBJ2-7
V: TRBV5-6
CDR3: CASGEQGRSREQYF

J: TRBJ2-3
V: TRBV7-9
CDR3: CASSSLLAGHTDTQYF

J: TRBJ1-5
V: TRBV2
CDR3: CASSSTGSNQPQHF

J: TRBJ1-1
V: TRBV2
CDR3: CASSAAGQMNTEAFF

J: TRBJ2-3
V: TRBV7-6
CDR3: CASRSPSSDTQYF

J: TRBJ2-3
V: TRBV5-1
CDR3: CASSGGLPADTQYF

J: TRBJ2-7
V: TRBV4-1
CDR3: CASSHHGGYEQYF

J: TRBJ2-7
V: TRBV5-4
CDR3: CASSPGGQGAYEQYF

J: TRBJ1-1
V: TRBV7-2
CDR3: CASSLGTDTEAFF

J: TRBJ2-7
V: TRBV7-2
CDR3: CASSSRGRGKGYEQYF

J: TRBJ2-7
V: TRBV5-4
CDR3: CASSLVGGAGGAYEQYF

J: TRBJ1-3
V: TRBV16
CDR3: CASRVGPRVRNTGNTIYF

J: TRBJ1-2
V: TRBV7-2
CDR3: CASSSALGGYTF

J: TRBJ2-6
V: TRBV2
CDR3: CASTQGALGANVLTF

J: TRBJ2-3
V: TRBV7-3
CDR3: CASSLTQGTDTQYF

J: TRBJ2-7
V: TRBV5-4
CDR3: CASSQEAGRSYEQYF

J: TRBJ2-1
V: TRBV27
CDR3: CASSLRLAGGYNEQFF

J: TRBJ1-5
V: TRBV4-3
CDR3: CASSQEGGQPQHF

J: TRBJ2-7
V: TRBV5-5
CDR3: CASSLAGQGAVYEQYF

J: TRBJ2-5
V: TRBV18
CDR3: CASSLKTGGQETQYF

J: TRBJ2-3
V: TRBV6-1
CDR3: CASSVGPGTPSTDTQYF

J: TRBJ2-1
V: TRBV13
CDR3: CASSLAGGGVEQFF

J: TRBJ1-1
V: TRBV9
CDR3: CASSARPSGGTEAFF

J: TRBJ2-3
V: TRBV27
CDR3: CASSFVLGGGVGGATDTQYF

J: TRBJ1-1
V: TRBV5-6
CDR3: CASSLAGSREYTEAFF

J: TRBJ2-3
V: TRBV7-8
CDR3: CASSLGDHTDTQYF

J: TRBJ2-5
V: TRBV11-2
CDR3: CASSLVGTGSETQYF

J: TRBJ1-3
V: TRBV10-3
CDR3: CAIRPTELSGNTIYF

J: TRBJ1-1
V: TRBV7-9
CDR3: CASSPRGYMNTEAFF

J: TRBJ2-7
V: TRBV18
CDR3: CASSPAGQGAYEQYF

J: TRBJ2-5
V: TRBV5-6
CDR3: CASSLLAGGFGKETQYF

J: TRBJ1-2
V: TRBV11-2
CDR3: CASSTGQAGGYTF

J: TRBJ1-4
V: TRBV28
CDR3: CASSHQTVPTNEKLFF

J: TRBJ1-2
V: TRBV6-1
CDR3: CASSEAGGKANYGYTF

J: TRBJ1-2
V: TRBV19
CDR3: CASSLVTGGGYYGYTF

J: TRBJ2-1
V: TRBV7-7
CDR3: CASSLGGGAFDEQFF

J: TRBJ1-2
V: TRBV7-9
CDR3: CASSLGGDGYTF

J: TRBJ1-3
V: TRBV7-8
CDR3: CASSLGQSSGNTIYF

J: TRBJ1-2
V: TRBV7-5
CDR3: CASSLSSPANYTF

J: TRBJ1-6
V: TRBV19
CDR3: CASREEGVNSPLHF

J: TRBJ1-4
V: TRBV18
CDR3: CASSPPAGMAKKLFF

J: TRBJ2-6
V: TRBV19
CDR3: CASNPVSSGANVLTF

J: TRBJ1-2
V: TRBV19
CDR3: CASQTREPTGYGYTF

J: TRBJ2-5
V: TRBV5-5
CDR3: CASYVRQETQYF

J: TRBJ2-5
V: TRBV2
CDR3: CASSRTSGWETQYF

J: TRBJ2-5
V: TRBV5-6
CDR3: CASTPGYQETQYF

J: TRBJ1-6
V: TRBV19
CDR3: CASKDTVASPLHF